The T cell receptor beta chain under discussion was sequenced for a study of T cells expressing NK-cell markers. Study background: Among the eight sequenced donors, seven tested HCMV-seropositive and one tested seronegative.

CDR3 length: 12 amino acids. Germline V gene sequence: CDR1 DFQATT, CDR2 SNEGSKA (reference sequence). Template switching by 5'RACE with UMIs generated the TCR beta cDNA. From its re-call of the 5' RACE reads, TCRdb lists each CDR3 protein once, without DNA. The sample includes 550,000 to 600,000 distinct CDR3 sequences. This clonotype originated in a man younger than 35 in good health. Sequences were obtained from blood T cells: a sorted CD56 or NKG2C T cell subset, CD4+ or CD8+ T cells, or bulk PBMC T cells (not recorded which). The J gene is TRBJ1-2, the V gene TRBV20-1; TCRdb proposes TRBD1, but this gene call is untestable without DNA. The CDR3 is CIRTGAHGGYTF.